These 6 T cell receptor beta chains were sequenced from one sample in a study of CD8 T cells in Susac syndrome. RNA was extracted with the RNeasy kit, and a quantity of about 0.45 to 1 ug was reverse transcribed using random hexamers. TCRdb passed the immunoSEQ multiplex PCR reads through MiXCR, listing each CDR3 protein once. The sample lists about 71,000 distinct CDR3 sequences, 96% seen once, with 0.09% to 0.13% in the top ten. Specimen: CD4+ T cells from PBMCs. These receptors all stem from a human donor with multiple sclerosis.

The chain combines TRBV6-1 with TRBJ2-7; 8 bases align to TRBD2. The CDR3 has 18 residues. Losses at the gene ends were 5 bases for V and 1 base for J; bases not matched to a gene: 16. Per the germline V gene, CDR1 is MNHNS and CDR2 is SASEGT. The CDR3 loop reads CASSSLGRGELFSYEQYF. The CDR3 nucleotides are TGTGCCAGCAGTAGTTTAGGGCGGGGGGAACTCTTTTCCTACGAGCAGTACTTC.

This chain connects TRBV12-3 or TRBV12-4 to TRBJ2-5, with D unclear. Trimming took off 6 bases at V and 1 base at J, with 9 bases between the two ends. The CDR3 has 13 amino acids. The CDR3 DNA reads as TGTGCCAGCAGGTCCAGCCCCCAAGAGACCCAGTACTTC. This gives the protein CASRSSPQETQYF.

The gene calls are TRBV29-1 and TRBJ2-7; maybe TRBD1 (5 bases). Trimming shortened V by 7 bases and J by 0 bases, and 19 bases separated the two germline ends. CDR1 and CDR2 (germline): SQVTM, ANQGSEA. The CDR3 is 15 amino acids. This chain's CDR3 is CSGSMGPYRSYEQYF. CDR3 nucleotides: TGCAGCGGATCCATGGGGCCCTACCGCTCCTACGAGCAGTACTTC.

The chain employs TRBV12-3 or TRBV12-4 and TRBJ1-2; no reliable D call. The CDR3 consists of 13 residues. Trimming took 1 base from V and 4 from J, leaving 7 bases between them. The CDR3 here is CASSLVAGYGYTF. Written as DNA, the CDR3 is TGTGCCAGCAGTTTAGTCGCAGGCTATGGCTACACCTTC.

The count of this clonotype is one. The chain joins TRBV2 to TRBJ1-3; tentative D call: TRBD1 (5 bases). Trimming shortened V by 2 bases and J by 4 bases, and 12 bases separated the two germline ends. The V gene's germline CDR1 is SNHLY and CDR2 FYNNEI. The CDR3 is 15 residues long. The CDR3 protein is CASSEMGHSGNTIYF. DNA for the CDR3: TGTGCCAGCAGTGAAATGGGGCATTCAGGAAACACCATATATTTT.

The CDR3: CASSLDRRRLYEQYF. The CDR3 coding sequence is TGTGCCAGCAGTCTTGACAGGAGGAGGCTCTACGAGCAGTACTTC. The rearrangement joins TRBV27 to TRBJ2-7; a possible D gene is TRBD1 (6 bases). The V end lost 5 bases, the J end lost 3 bases, and 17 bases lay between the germline ends. CDR1 and CDR2 (germline): MNHEY, SMNVEV (reference sequence). CDR3 length: 15 amino acids.